These 20 T cell receptor beta chains were all obtained from the same sample, sequenced in a study of T cell repertoires in cytomegalovirus infection. No antigen has been identified for these receptors. One entry per CDR3 protein, called by TCRdb with MiXCR from the reads. There are roughly 350,000 distinct CDR3 sequences in the sample; about 35% occur only once, and approximately 12% lies in the top ten. The sequencing used cultured PBMCs, collected from culture after CMV antigen stimulation. The receptors here all came from a human donor in good health (CMV status not recorded). Some clones in this sample may be carry-over from other donors' samples.

The J gene is TRBJ2-7, the V gene TRBV6-8; D unclear. Germline loops: CDR1 MNHGY, CDR2 SAAAGT. CDR3 length equals 12 residues. Trimming stripped 9 bases from V and 0 bases from J, with 9 bases between. CDR3 protein: CARSHFSYEQYV. As DNA, the CDR3 is TGTGCCAGGTCCCATTTCTCCTACGAGCAGTACGTC.

This clonotype appeared many times. A read error may account for a junction end that differs from germline. V and J are TRBV7-2 and TRBJ2-1; TRBD2 aligns across 10 bases. The CDR3 contains 14 residues. CDR1 is SGHTA and CDR2 is FQGNSA in the germline V gene. CDR3 in DNA: TGTGCCAGCAGCCTAGCGGGAGCTAACAATGAGCAGTTCTTC. Translated: CASSLAGANNEQFF.

Only a few counts were recorded for this clonotype. The CDR3 nucleotides read TGTGCCAGCAGTGGAGCGGAGGCCGGGACCTACGAGCAGTACTTC. As protein: CASSGAEAGTYEQYF. V usage is TRBV25-1 and J usage is TRBJ2-7, with D tentatively TRBD2 (5 bases). This CDR3 is 15 amino acids long. V lost 4 bases, J lost 2 bases, and 15 bases lay in between. CDR1 MGHDK and CDR2 SYGVNS come from the germline V gene.

V is TRBV6-2 or TRBV6-3 and J is TRBJ1-2; D not certain. Germline V CDR1 and CDR2: MNHEY, SVGEGT. V was clipped by 6 bases and J by 6 bases, with 14 bases between them. The CDR3 length is 13 residues. The CDR3 nucleotides read TGTGCCAGCAGCTTCAGACGGTGGGATGGCTACACCTTC. Amino acid sequence: CASSFRRWDGYTF.

The chain joins TRBV30 to TRBJ2-7; no clear D. This CDR3 region has 11 residues. Per germline, CDR1 GTSNPN and CDR2 SVGIG (reference sequence). V lost 2 bases and J 1 base, leaving 3 bases between the germline ends. In DNA form, the CDR3 reads TGTGCCTGGAGTAATTCCTACGAGCAGTACTTC. Its translation is CAWSNSYEQYF.

This chain uses TRBV6-2 or TRBV6-3 with TRBJ2-7, with D perhaps being TRBD1 or TRBD2 (5 bases each). Trimming took 8 bases from V and 3 from J, leaving 8 bases between them. This CDR3 has 11 amino acids. CDR1 and CDR2 from the germline V gene are MNHEY and SVGEGT. CDR3 loop: CASRGGYEQYF. The DNA of the CDR3 is TGTGCCAGCCGGGGCGGCTACGAGCAGTACTTC.

This clonotype was seen a few times. The chain couples TRBV29-1 to TRBJ2-5; D may be TRBD1 or TRBD2 (5 bases each). The CDR3 runs to 14 residues. Looked up from germline, CDR1 is SQVTM and CDR2 is ANQGSEA. V lost 4 bases to trimming and J lost 5 bases, with 17 bases between them. CDR3 DNA sequence: TGCAGCGTTGGACAGCGACTAAATAGGGAGACCCAGTACTTC. Its protein product is CSVGQRLNRETQYF.

This clonotype showed up many times. This chain links TRBV7-2 with TRBJ2-2; 7 nucleotides line up with TRBD2. V shed 1 base, J shed 3 bases, and the junction held 2 bases outside the gene matches. The germline CDR1 and CDR2 sequences are SGHTA and FQGNSA. This CDR3 region has 15 residues. In nucleotides, the CDR3 is TGTGCCAGCAGCTTAGGCGGGAGTTACACCGGGGAGCTGTTTTTT. This encodes CASSLGGSYTGELFF.

The chain combines TRBV6-6 with TRBJ2-1; D might be TRBD2 (7 bases). Trimming removed 6 bases at V and 7 bases at J, with 22 bases between. CDR3 length: 16 residues. Germline CDR1 is MNHNY and CDR2 is SVGAGI (reference sequence). The CDR3, as DNA: TGTGCCAGCAGGGGTCGAGGGCAAGAGGGGGGGAATGAGCAGTTCTTC. It is translated as CASRGRGQEGGNEQFF.

The chain combines TRBV10-3 with TRBJ1-3; the D gene is possibly TRBD1 (6 bases). Trimming stripped 10 bases from V and 0 bases from J, with 10 bases between. The length of the CDR3 is 13 residues. CDR1 and CDR2 (germline): ENHRY, SYGVKD. The CDR3 spells CATRGNSGNTIYF. The CDR3 DNA follows: TGTGCCACCAGGGGTAACTCTGGAAACACCATATATTTT.

Details on this clonotype: Given the absence of the conserved phenylalanine or tryptophan at the CDR3 end, a read error is likely. The chain uses TRBV7-2 and TRBJ1-2; 11 nucleotides align to TRBD1. Per germline, CDR1 SGHTA and CDR2 FQGNSA. Trimming cost V 5 bases and J 5 bases; bases outside gene matches: 4. CDR3 size: 14 residues. This chain's CDR3 is CASSPGQGGYGYTI. CDR3 nucleotide sequence: TGTGCCAGCAGCCCGGGACAGGGGGGATATGGCTACACCATC.

Many counts were recorded for this clonotype. The chain is built from TRBV7-3 and TRBJ2-5, with 14 bases aligning to TRBD2. Germline CDR1 and CDR2: SGHTA and FQGTGA. There are 16 residues in the CDR3. Unmatched junction bases numbered 5, after V lost 3 bases and J lost 5 bases. The CDR3 DNA reads as TGTGCCAGCAGCTTGGGACTAGCGGGAGCTGGGGAGACCCAGTACTTC. Encoded protein: CASSLGLAGAGETQYF.

This rearrangement joins TRBV30 to TRBJ1-5, with D perhaps TRBD1 (5 bases). Trimming removed 2 bases from V and 0 bases from J, with 5 bases in between. Germline CDR1 reads GTSNPN; CDR2 reads SVGIG (reference sequence). The CDR3 contains 13 residues. CDR3 protein: CAWSRGSNQPQHF. DNA of the CDR3: TGTGCCTGGAGTAGGGGTAGCAATCAGCCCCAGCATTTT.

The chain is built from TRBV7-2 and TRBJ1-3, with 7 nucleotides matching TRBD1. The CDR3 has 13 residues. Germline V gene sequence: CDR1 SGHTA, CDR2 FQGNSA. Germline trimming cut 4 bases from V and 4 bases from J; bases unmatched to any gene: 1. The CDR3 coding sequence is TGTGCCAGCAGCTCACAGGGGGGAAACACCATATATTTT. Protein product: CASSSQGGNTIYF.

This clonotype was recorded a few times. The chain joins TRBV7-6 to TRBJ1-1; 7 positions match TRBD1. J was trimmed by 1 base and V by 6 bases; bases with no gene match: 8. Germline V gene sequence: CDR1 SGHVS, CDR2 FNYEAQ. The CDR3 contains 15 residues. CDR3 DNA: TGTGCCAGCAGGAAAACAGGGGTCGGGAACACTGAAGCTTTCTTT. Residues: CASRKTGVGNTEAFF. Full variable domain (outside the CDR3, taken from reference TRBV7-6 and TRBJ1-1): GAGVSQSPRYKVTKRGQDVALRCDPISGHVSLYWYRQALGQGPEFLTYFNYEAQQDKSGLPNDRFSAERPEGSISTLTIQRTEQRDSAMYRCASRKTGVGNTEAFFGQGTRLTVV.

This clonotype was seen ten or more times. The chain links TRBV7-8 to TRBJ2-1; 11 nucleotides line up with TRBD2. This CDR3 is 16 amino acids long. CDR1 is SGHVS, CDR2 FQNEAQ, per germline. With V trimmed by 8 bases and J by 5 bases, 11 bases remained unmatched. The CDR3: CASGPRLAGPHNEQFF. The CDR3 DNA reads TGTGCCAGCGGGCCGCGACTAGCGGGACCCCACAATGAGCAGTTCTTC.

This clonotype came up many times. The J gene is TRBJ2-5, the V gene TRBV7-2; D is undetermined. V was trimmed by 5 bases and J by 3 bases, leaving 10 bases between them. Looked up from germline, CDR1 is SGHTA and CDR2 is FQGNSA. The CDR3 is made up of 13 amino acids. The DNA for the CDR3 is TGTGCCAGCAGCCCCGTTGGAGAAGAGACCCAGTACTTC. Amino acid sequence: CASSPVGEETQYF.

CDR3 protein: CASSQEGLTGYEQYF. The CDR3 region has the DNA TGCGCCAGCAGCCAAGAGGGTTTGACAGGGTACGAGCAGTACTTC. The chain recombines TRBV4-3 with TRBJ2-7, with 7 positions matching TRBD1. The CDR3 contains 15 residues. Losses at the gene ends were 0 bases for V and 4 bases for J; bases not matched to a gene: 6. The germline CDR1 and CDR2 sequences are LGHNA and YSLEER.

This rearrangement joins TRBV12-3 or TRBV12-4 to TRBJ1-1; D possibly corresponds to TRBD1 (6 bases). V lost 6 bases and J lost 4, with 18 bases in between. This CDR3 region has 15 residues. This chain's CDR3 is CASRGQTLGSTEAFF. CDR3 coding DNA: TGTGCCAGCAGAGGACAGACCCTTGGATCCACTGAAGCTTTCTTT.

The chain combines TRBV7-2 with TRBJ2-3; 8 positions agree with TRBD1. The CDR3 contains 14 residues. The germline CDR1 and CDR2 sequences are SGHTA and FQGNSA. V was clipped by 5 bases and J by 5 bases; unmatched bases: 6. CDR3 residues: CASSPDRAIDTQYF. The CDR3 region has the DNA TGTGCCAGCAGCCCGGACAGGGCGATAGATACGCAGTATTTT.